This is a list of T cell receptor beta chains from one sample in a study of a mutant IDH1 vaccine in newly diagnosed glioma. No cognate antigen is known for these TCRs. Sequencing was performed with immunoSEQ multiplex PCR; in TCRdb, only in-frame clones are kept and a portion is missing. Of roughly 120,000 clones listed, over 75% are singletons. The specimen comprised PBMCs, sampled from a glioma patient whose treatment included an IDH1 peptide vaccine. The receptors were sampled from a man in his forties or fifties with glioma. Each CDR3 is given with its conserved first and last residue. Each record gives: V gene, J gene, clone size, CDR3 protein. The listing skips clone size in some rows; elsewhere it reads once, few, many or a size class.

V gene: TRBV28; J gene: TRBJ2-3; clone size: NA; CDR3 protein: CASSLNGPPVAQYF
V gene: TRBV4-3; J gene: TRBJ2-7; clone size: NA; CDR3 protein: CASSQDISARSTYEQYF
V gene: TRBV19; J gene: TRBJ2-1; clone size: NA; CDR3 protein: CASTKGSGRVNEQFF
V gene: TRBV11-2; J gene: TRBJ2-5; clone size: once; CDR3 protein: CASSLGLLRETQYF
V gene: TRBV27; J gene: TRBJ2-5; clone size: NA; CDR3 protein: CASSLLKNRGETQYF
V gene: TRBV7-2; J gene: TRBJ2-1; clone size: once; CDR3 protein: CASSSTAGGQFF
V gene: TRBV9; J gene: TRBJ1-1; clone size: NA; CDR3 protein: CASSPRGLLRNTEAFF
V gene: TRBV6-5; J gene: TRBJ1-6; clone size: once; CDR3 protein: CASSYSWGNPSPLHF
V gene: TRBV7-2; J gene: TRBJ2-4; clone size: NA; CDR3 protein: CASSLALGPLGAKNIQYF
V gene: TRBV6-4; J gene: TRBJ2-3; clone size: NA; CDR3 protein: CASSDWAKGTQYF
V gene: TRBV10-1; J gene: TRBJ2-7; clone size: NA; CDR3 protein: CASRQGPYEQYF
V gene: TRBV5-1; J gene: TRBJ2-3; clone size: NA; CDR3 protein: CASSLELAGSTDTQYF
V gene: TRBV5-5; J gene: TRBJ2-2; clone size: NA; CDR3 protein: CASGQTRTNTGELFF
V gene: TRBV9; J gene: TRBJ2-2; clone size: NA; CDR3 protein: CASSADTGELFF
V gene: TRBV7-8; J gene: TRBJ1-1; clone size: few; CDR3 protein: CASSPVRTEAFF
V gene: TRBV19; J gene: TRBJ1-1; clone size: NA; CDR3 protein: CASSPGLLNTEAFF
V gene: TRBV6-5; J gene: TRBJ1-6; clone size: NA; CDR3 protein: CASRTGTGVGPLHF
V gene: TRBV5-1; J gene: TRBJ2-1; clone size: NA; CDR3 protein: CASSSGTSGRNEQFF
V gene: TRBV5-4; J gene: TRBJ2-5; clone size: few; CDR3 protein: CASSFQETQYF
V gene: TRBV7-2; J gene: TRBJ1-6; clone size: NA; CDR3 protein: CASSLVGGANSPLHF
V gene: TRBV7-2; J gene: TRBJ1-4; clone size: NA; CDR3 protein: CASSPAQGTGEKLFF
V gene: TRBV19; J gene: TRBJ1-1; clone size: medium-sized; CDR3 protein: CASRIDRSWNTEAFF
V gene: TRBV7-2; J gene: TRBJ2-5; clone size: NA; CDR3 protein: CASSLGPLAGGETQYF
V gene: TRBV28; J gene: TRBJ2-1; clone size: NA; CDR3 protein: CASSYRGRIFYNEQFF
V gene: TRBV18; J gene: TRBJ2-4; clone size: NA; CDR3 protein: CASSPKGGEGKNIQYF
V gene: TRBV11-1; J gene: TRBJ1-5; clone size: NA; CDR3 protein: CASSSGQGNQPQHF
V gene: TRBV4-3; J gene: TRBJ1-4; clone size: once; CDR3 protein: CASSQGARGRYEKLFF
V gene: TRBV30; J gene: TRBJ1-1; clone size: few; CDR3 protein: CAWSRNTEAFF
V gene: TRBV10-3; J gene: TRBJ2-1; clone size: NA; CDR3 protein: CAISGLASNEQFF
V gene: TRBV10-2; J gene: TRBJ1-4; clone size: once; CDR3 protein: CASSSGQHNEKLFF
V gene: TRBV6-1; J gene: TRBJ2-4; clone size: NA; CDR3 protein: CASSLQGFGIQYF
V gene: TRBV27; J gene: TRBJ1-4; clone size: few; CDR3 protein: CASSFQGIGEKLFF
V gene: TRBV6-6; J gene: TRBJ2-5; clone size: NA; CDR3 protein: CASRGQGAETQYF
V gene: TRBV19; J gene: TRBJ2-7; clone size: NA; CDR3 protein: CASSAHTGLASYEQYF
V gene: TRBV5-5; J gene: TRBJ1-1; clone size: NA; CDR3 protein: CASSLANFAVTEAFF
V gene: TRBV19; J gene: TRBJ1-4; clone size: NA; CDR3 protein: CASSIEGEKLFF
V gene: TRBV7-9; J gene: TRBJ1-2; clone size: NA; CDR3 protein: CASSPATGDRYYGYTF
V gene: TRBV6-4; J gene: TRBJ1-1; clone size: few; CDR3 protein: CASSEAPRTEAFF
V gene: TRBV27; J gene: TRBJ1-2; clone size: NA; CDR3 protein: CASSLYPVNYGYTF
V gene: TRBV5-1; J gene: TRBJ1-2; clone size: NA; CDR3 protein: CASKSLVQNYGYTF
V gene: TRBV19; J gene: TRBJ1-1; clone size: NA; CDR3 protein: CASSEDSLATEAFF